This TCR beta chain was captured in a study of T cells after yellow fever vaccination. Across the whole study: Those fractions that held only low numbers of cells were prepared using the SMART-Seq v4 Ultra Low Input RNA kit.

Germline V gene data show CDR1 as SGHRS and CDR2 as YFSETQ. V dropped 0 bases and J dropped 7; count of bases not matched to a gene: 6. This CDR3 contains 16 residues. This clonotype appeared a few times. In TCRdb, the 5' RACE reads were re-called with MiXCR into one record per CDR3 protein. Here the sample spans around 60,000 distinct CDR3 sequences, approximately 5.5% being singletons. This specimen was PBMCs, either bulk or a sorted T-cell subset (CD4+, CD8+, memory, or dextramer-sorted; not recorded which), taken on the day of the yellow fever booster vaccination. The chain is built from TRBV5-1 and TRBJ2-1; TRBD2 agrees at 11 bases. The origin of this receptor is a man aged 18-30 years who received the YFV17D yellow fever vaccine. CDR3 residues: CASSLAPSGGLNEQFF. In DNA form, the CDR3 reads TGCGCCAGCAGCTTGGCCCCTAGCGGGGGGCTTAATGAGCAGTTCTTC.